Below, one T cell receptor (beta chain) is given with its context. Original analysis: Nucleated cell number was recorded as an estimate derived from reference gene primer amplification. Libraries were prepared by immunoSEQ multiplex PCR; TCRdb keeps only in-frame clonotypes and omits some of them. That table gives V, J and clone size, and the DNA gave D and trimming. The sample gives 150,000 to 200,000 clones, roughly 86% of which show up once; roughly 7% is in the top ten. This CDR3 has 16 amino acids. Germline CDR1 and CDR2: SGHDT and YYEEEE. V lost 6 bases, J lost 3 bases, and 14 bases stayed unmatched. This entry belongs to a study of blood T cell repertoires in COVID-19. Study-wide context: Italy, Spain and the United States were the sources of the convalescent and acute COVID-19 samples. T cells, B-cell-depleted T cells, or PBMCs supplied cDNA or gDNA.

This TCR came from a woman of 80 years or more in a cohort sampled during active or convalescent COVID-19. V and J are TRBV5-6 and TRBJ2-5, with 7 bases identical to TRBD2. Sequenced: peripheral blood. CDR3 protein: CASIALRLAREETQYF. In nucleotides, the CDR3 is TGTGCCAGCATTGCCCTTCGACTAGCTCGGGAAGAGACCCAGTACTTC.